This T cell receptor beta chain was identified during a study of cytomegalovirus exposure and HLA in healthy donors. Germline CDR1 SGHDN, CDR2 FVKESK. The CDR3 length is 13 residues. Trimming shortened V by 8 bases and J by 1 base, and 11 bases separated the two germline ends. Profiling relied on immunoSEQ multiplex PCR, and the TCRdb table lists in-frame clones only, not all of them. The sample lists approximately 300,000 clones, approximately 90% seen once, with 0.95% to 1.5% in the top ten. The clonotype comes from a woman aged 25 to 39 in good health and CMV-seropositive. Sequencing was done on a sample of PBMCs. The chain carries TRBV14 and TRBJ1-2, with D perhaps TRBD1 (5 bases). The CDR3 nucleotides are TGTGCCAGCGGGGGACGTCTTAACTATGGCTACACCTTC. Translating it yields CASGGRLNYGYTF.